Listed here is a single T cell receptor beta chain. The CDR3 contains 12 residues. Germline CDR1 and CDR2: KGHSH and LQKENI. The V and J ends lost 3 bases and 8 bases respectively, with 10 bases between them. The record originates from a study of blood T cell repertoires in COVID-19. Study overall: COVID-19 samples collected from the United States, Italy and Spain covered acute and convalescent phases. From T cells, B-cell-depleted T cells, or PBMCs came the material, which was cDNA or gDNA.

How the authors handled the data: Reference gene primer amplification gave estimated nucleated cell counts. Here immunoSEQ multiplex PCR was the method, and the copy in TCRdb shows in-frame clones only, minus some. The D gene and trimming were derived from the DNA, and the V and J assignments and clone size from that table. This sample yields approximately 150,000 clones, of which around 76% are seen a single time; about 8.4% belongs to the top ten. The genes are TRBV18 and TRBJ1-1; D gene ambiguous. The sequencing sample was made of peripheral blood. The TCR originated in a woman aged 70-85 years with acute or convalescent COVID-19. CDR3 sequence reads: CASSPGREEAFF. CDR3 nucleotides: TGTGCCAGCTCACCGGGCAGAGAAGAAGCTTTCTTT.